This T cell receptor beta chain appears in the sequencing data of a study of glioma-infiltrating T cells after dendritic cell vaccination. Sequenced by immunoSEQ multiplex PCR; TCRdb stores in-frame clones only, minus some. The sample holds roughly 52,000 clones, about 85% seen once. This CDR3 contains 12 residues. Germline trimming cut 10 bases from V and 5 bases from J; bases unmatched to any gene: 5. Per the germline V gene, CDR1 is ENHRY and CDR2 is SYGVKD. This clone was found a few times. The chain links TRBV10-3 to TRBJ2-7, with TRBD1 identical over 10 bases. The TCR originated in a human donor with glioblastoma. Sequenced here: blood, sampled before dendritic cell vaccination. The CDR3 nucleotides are TGTGCCACCTGCGACAGGGGGCACGAGCAGTACTTC. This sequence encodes CATCDRGHEQYF.